This T cell receptor (beta chain) is drawn from a study of shared clonotypes between healthy human individuals. The assay was immunoSEQ multiplex PCR, and TCRdb's table has in-frame clones only and misses some. The repertoire holds roughly 1,100,000 clones, approximately 72% seen once, with 1.4% in the top ten. This TCR derives from a man aged 18 to 29 in good health. The sequenced sample consisted of memory CD4+ T cells sorted from blood. Described subset: CD45RA-negative fraction.

The CDR3 is CASSFSPGSDGYTF. As DNA, the CDR3 is TGTGCCAGCAGCTTCTCTCCGGGTTCGGATGGCTACACCTTC. This chain links TRBV7-2 with TRBJ1-2; D not resolved. The V end was cut by 3 bases, the J end by 6 bases, with 14 bases between. The CDR3 is 14 residues long. Germline V gene sequence: CDR1 SGHTA, CDR2 FQGNSA.